This entry lists 20 T cell receptor beta chains sequenced from one sample in a study of T cell changes during pregnancy in multiple sclerosis. Generated by immunoSEQ multiplex PCR, the TCRdb table keeps only in-frame clones and is missing some. The data hold about 110,000 clones, with about 90% observed a single time. The material was peripheral blood, obtained in the third trimester of pregnancy. These receptors were collected from a female donor in good health, enrolled as a control in a pregnancy study.

This clone was picked up one time. The V gene is TRBV9, the J gene TRBJ2-5, with TRBD2 as a possible D gene (5 bases). V was cut by 0 bases and J by 5 bases, with 11 bases left in between. From germline, CDR1 is SGDLS and CDR2 YYNGEE. The CDR3 runs to 14 residues. In DNA form, the CDR3 reads TGTGCCAGCAGCGTAGGGCCCGGCGGGGAGACCCAGTACTTC. Translated: CASSVGPGGETQYF.

This chain uses TRBV18 with TRBJ1-3, with TRBD1 identical over 7 bases. The ends lost 1 base at V and 4 bases at J; junction bases unmatched: 4. CDR1 is KGHSH, CDR2 LQKENI, per germline. This CDR3 has 15 amino acids. The CDR3 DNA reads TGTGCCAGCTCACCACAGGGGGCGGACGGAAACACCATATATTTT. Protein sequence: CASSPQGADGNTIYF.

The table lists this clone with a count of one. This chain uses TRBV5-1 with TRBJ1-2, with D hard to call. V lost 0 bases and J 2 bases, leaving 8 bases between the germline ends. Germline V lookup: CDR1 SGHRS, CDR2 YFSETQ. CDR3 length equals 14 residues. This chain's CDR3 is CASSLDTVNYGYTF. Here the CDR3 DNA reads TGCGCCAGCAGCTTGGATACAGTGAACTATGGCTACACCTTC.

The gene calls are TRBV4-3 and TRBJ2-5, with 11 positions matching TRBD2. The CDR3 runs 19 residues. The germline V gene encodes CDR1 LGHNA and CDR2 YSLEER. V lost 1 base, J lost 2 bases, and 12 bases stayed unmatched. The CDR3 nucleotides are TGCGCCAGCAGCCAAGGGGGGGGCCCTAGCGGGGGGCCTCAAGAGACCCAGTACTTC. Translation: CASSQGGGPSGGPQETQYF.

This chain joins TRBV7-2 and TRBJ2-3, with 16 bases fitting TRBD2. The J segment lost 15 bases and the V segment lost 1 base, leaving 13 bases of the junction unmatched. Germline lookup yields CDR1 SGHTA and CDR2 FQGNSA. This CDR3 contains 17 residues. In DNA, the CDR3 is TGTGCCAGCAGCTTAGTTTCAGGGACTAGCGGGGGGGCTCGGGAATATTTT. This encodes CASSLVSGTSGGAREYF.

V gene TRBV19 combines with J gene TRBJ1-5, with no clear D. CDR1 and CDR2 (germline): LNHDA, SQIVND (reference sequence). The CDR3 is 15 residues long. Deletions cut 0 bases from V and 4 bases from J, with 10 bases between. CDR3 in DNA: TGTGCCAGTAGTATAGACGTCAGGAGGAATCAGCCCCAGCATTTT. This gives the protein CASSIDVRRNQPQHF.

The chain has TRBV29-1 and TRBJ1-2, with D hard to call. The CDR3 is 10 amino acids. The V gene lost 7 bases and the J gene lost 4 bases, with 7 bases spanning the gap. The germline gives CDR1 SQVTM, CDR2 ANQGSEA. CDR3 in amino acids: CSALFYGYTF. DNA for the CDR3: TGCAGCGCTCTATTCTATGGCTACACCTTC. Supplemented by reference TRBV29-1 and TRBJ1-2, the full variable domain reads SAVISQKPSRDICQRGTSLTIQCQVDSQVTMMFWYRQQPGQSLTLIATANQGSEATYESGFVIDKFPISRPNLTFSTLTVSNMSPEDSSIYLCSALFYGYTFGSGTRLTVV.

The rearrangement uses TRBV5-6 and TRBJ2-3, with D possibly TRBD2 on 6 matching bases. CDR1 is SGHDT, CDR2 YYEEEE, per germline. The V gene lost 4 bases and the J gene lost 1 base, with 13 bases spanning the gap. The CDR3 loop spans 15 amino acids. In nucleotides, the CDR3 is TGTGCCAGCAGCCCAAGGGACTTTGGCACAGATACGCAGTATTTT. It is translated as CASSPRDFGTDTQYF. Together with reference TRBV5-6 and TRBJ2-3, the CDR3 gives the full variable domain: DAGVTQSPTHLIKTRGQQVTLRCSPKSGHDTVSWYQQALGQGPQFIFQYYEEEERQRGNFPDRFSGHQFPNYSSELNVNALLLGDSALYLCASSPRDFGTDTQYFGPGTRLTVL.

V usage is TRBV18 and J usage is TRBJ2-2; D remains ambiguous. The germline V gene has CDR1 KGHSH and CDR2 LQKENI. Deletions cut 1 base from V and 0 bases from J, with 9 bases between. This CDR3 region has 16 residues. CDR3 nucleotide sequence: TGTGCCAGCTCACCACTTCTTGGAGCGAACACCGGGGAGCTGTTTTTT. Protein: CASSPLLGANTGELFF.

The chain couples TRBV19 to TRBJ1-2; 10 bases agree with TRBD1. With V trimmed by 10 bases and J by 3 bases, 11 bases remained unmatched. Germline loops: CDR1 LNHDA, CDR2 SQIVND (reference sequence). This CDR3 is built from 15 residues. Written as DNA, the CDR3 is TGTGCCACGAGACAGGGGGCGGAAAAATACTATGGCTACACCTTC. Its protein product is CATRQGAEKYYGYTF.

This chain uses TRBV13 with TRBJ2-7; 8 nucleotides align to TRBD1. CDR1 and CDR2 (germline): PRHDT, FYEKMQ (reference sequence). This CDR3 has 15 amino acids. V lost 5 bases and J lost 0; bases outside the gene matches: 6. CDR3 coding DNA: TGTGCCAGCAGCCCTTCCGACAGGGGCTCCTACGAGCAGTACTTC. It is translated as CASSPSDRGSYEQYF.

The CDR3 DNA sequence: TGTGCCAGCAGCGCGTGGACAGGGGACAATGAGCAGTTCTTC. It is translated as CASSAWTGDNEQFF. This rearrangement joins TRBV9 to TRBJ2-1, with 9 positions matching TRBD1. CDR1 is SGDLS and CDR2 is YYNGEE in the germline V gene. The V and J ends lost 3 bases and 5 bases, in that order; junction bases with no gene match: 3. The CDR3 extends over 14 amino acids.

This rearrangement joins TRBV11-2 to TRBJ1-2; D perhaps matches TRBD1 (6 bases). Germline CDR1 reads SGHAT; CDR2 reads FQNNGV. The CDR3 is 12 residues long. V lost 3 bases and J lost 7, with 9 bases in between. CDR3 in amino acids: CASSLQGIGYTF. For the CDR3, the DNA is TGTGCCAGCAGCTTGCAGGGGATTGGCTACACCTTC.

This chain links TRBV11-3 with TRBJ1-2; 9 bases line up with TRBD1. The length of the CDR3 is 15 residues. The germline V gene encodes CDR1 SGHNT and CDR2 YENEEA. V was pared by 5 bases and J by 8 bases, with 12 bases of the junction left unmatched. CDR3 nucleotide sequence: TGTGCCAGCAGCCGTGCGGGACAGGGTTTAGAAGGCTACACCTTC. This encodes CASSRAGQGLEGYTF. Using reference TRBV11-3 and TRBJ1-2 for the parts outside the CDR3, the full variable domain is EAGVVQSPRYKIIEKKQPVAFWCNPISGHNTLYWYLQNLGQGPELLIRYENEEAVDDSQLPKDRFSAERLKGVDSTLKIQPAELGDSAVYLCASSRAGQGLEGYTFGSGTRLTVV.

The chain has TRBV7-3 and TRBJ2-2; D unresolved. V lost 5 bases and J lost 0, with 7 bases in between. This CDR3 spans 14 amino acids. CDR1 is SGHTA and CDR2 is FQGTGA in the germline V gene. The CDR3 DNA is TGTGCCAGCAGCCTAGACGCGAACACCGGGGAGCTGTTTTTT. This encodes CASSLDANTGELFF.

The rearrangement uses TRBV27 and TRBJ2-6, with 14 nucleotides matching TRBD2. The CDR3 consists of 18 residues. The trim removed 5 bases at V and 0 bases at J, leaving 3 bases unmatched. In germline, CDR1 is MNHEY, CDR2 SMNVEV (reference sequence). CDR3 in amino acids: CASSRGTSGGSGANVLTF. CDR3 nucleotide sequence: TGTGCCAGCAGTCGGGGGACTAGCGGGGGCTCTGGGGCCAACGTCCTGACTTTC.

The chain uses TRBV30 and TRBJ2-1; D remains ambiguous. The V gene lost 8 bases and the J gene lost 1 base, with 6 bases spanning the gap. The V gene's germline CDR1 is GTSNPN and CDR2 SVGIG (reference sequence). CDR3 length: 11 residues. The CDR3: CAGLSYNEQFF. Written as DNA, the CDR3 is TGTGCCGGCCTTTCCTACAATGAGCAGTTCTTC.

V usage is TRBV28 and J usage is TRBJ1-5; D gene unclear. The CDR3 is 15 amino acids. Deletions cut 6 bases from V and 3 bases from J, with 15 bases between. Looked up from germline, CDR1 is MDHEN and CDR2 is SYDVKM. CDR3 nucleotide sequence: TGTGCCAGCAGGCAGTATCGAAGCGACAATCAGCCCCAGCATTTT. This gives the protein CASRQYRSDNQPQHF.

The CDR3 DNA follows: TGTGCCAGCAGCTTGGTAGGCGGGACCGGGGAGCTGTTTTTT. Translation gives CASSLVGGTGELFF. The genes are TRBV5-4 and TRBJ2-2; D is perhaps TRBD2 (5 bases). V was clipped by 0 bases and J by 5 bases, with 8 bases between them. The germline V gene encodes CDR1 SGHNT and CDR2 YYREEE (reference sequence). The CDR3 has 14 amino acids.

The rearrangement uses TRBV7-9 and TRBJ2-3, with no clear D. CDR3 length equals 12 residues. Trimming left V 10 bases short and J 3 bases short, with 11 bases between. Germline V lookup: CDR1 SEHNR, CDR2 FQNEAQ (reference sequence). CDR3 nucleotides: TGTGCCACCCAGATTCGTACAGATACGCAGTATTTT. Its translation: CATQIRTDTQYF. The entire variable domain, with the rest obtained from reference TRBV7-9 and TRBJ2-3, is as follows: DTGVSQNPRHKITKRGQNVTFRCDPISEHNRLYWYRQTLGQGPEFLTYFQNEAQLEKSRLLSDRFSAERPKGSFSTLEIQRTEQGDSAMYLCATQIRTDTQYFGPGTRLTVL.